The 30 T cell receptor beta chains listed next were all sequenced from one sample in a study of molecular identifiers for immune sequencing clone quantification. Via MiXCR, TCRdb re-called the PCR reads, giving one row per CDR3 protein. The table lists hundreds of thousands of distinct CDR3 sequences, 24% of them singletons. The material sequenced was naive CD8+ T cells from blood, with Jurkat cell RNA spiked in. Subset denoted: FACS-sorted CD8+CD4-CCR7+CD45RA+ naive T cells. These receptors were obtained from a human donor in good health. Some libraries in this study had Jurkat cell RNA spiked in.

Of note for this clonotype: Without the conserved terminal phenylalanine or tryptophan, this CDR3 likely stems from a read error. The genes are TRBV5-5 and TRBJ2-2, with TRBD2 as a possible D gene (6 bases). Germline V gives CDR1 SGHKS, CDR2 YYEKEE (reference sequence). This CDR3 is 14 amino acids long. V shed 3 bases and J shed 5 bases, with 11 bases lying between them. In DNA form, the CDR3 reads TGTGCCAGCAGCTGGGGGGTTCTAACCGGGGAGCTGTTTTCT. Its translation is CASSWGVLTGELFS.

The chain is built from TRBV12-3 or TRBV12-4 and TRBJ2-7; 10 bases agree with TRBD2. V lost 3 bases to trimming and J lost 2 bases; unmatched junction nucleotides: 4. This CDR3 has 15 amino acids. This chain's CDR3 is CASSFQRGGPYEQYF. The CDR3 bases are TGTGCCAGCAGTTTTCAGCGGGGGGGACCCTACGAGCAGTACTTC.

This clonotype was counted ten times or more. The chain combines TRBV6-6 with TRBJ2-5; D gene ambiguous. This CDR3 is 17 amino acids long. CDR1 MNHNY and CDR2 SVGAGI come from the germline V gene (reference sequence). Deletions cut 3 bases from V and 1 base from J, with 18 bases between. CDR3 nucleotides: TGTGCCAGCAGTTATCTCAAACCCCTCTACCCCCAAGAGACCCAGTACTTC. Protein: CASSYLKPLYPQETQYF.

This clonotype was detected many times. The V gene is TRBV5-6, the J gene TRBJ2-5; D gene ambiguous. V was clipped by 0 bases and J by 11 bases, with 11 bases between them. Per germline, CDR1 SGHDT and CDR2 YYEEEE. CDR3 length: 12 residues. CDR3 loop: CASSLEGESQYF. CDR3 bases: TGTGCCAGCAGCTTGGAAGGAGAGAGTCAGTACTTC.

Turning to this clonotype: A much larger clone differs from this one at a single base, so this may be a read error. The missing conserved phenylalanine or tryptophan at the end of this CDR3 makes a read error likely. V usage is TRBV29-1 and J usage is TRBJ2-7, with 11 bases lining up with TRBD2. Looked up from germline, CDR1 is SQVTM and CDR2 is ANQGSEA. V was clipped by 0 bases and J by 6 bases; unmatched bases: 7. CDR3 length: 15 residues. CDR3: CSVEDPTSGSLEQYL. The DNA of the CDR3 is TGCAGCGTTGAAGATCCAACTAGCGGGAGCCTCGAGCAGTACCTC.

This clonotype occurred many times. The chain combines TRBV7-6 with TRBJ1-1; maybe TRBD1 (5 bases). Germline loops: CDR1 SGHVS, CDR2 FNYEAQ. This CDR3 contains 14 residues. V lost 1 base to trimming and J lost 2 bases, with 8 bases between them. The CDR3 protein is CASSLEGINTEAFF. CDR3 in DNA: TGTGCCAGCAGCTTAGAGGGGATTAACACTGAAGCTTTCTTT.

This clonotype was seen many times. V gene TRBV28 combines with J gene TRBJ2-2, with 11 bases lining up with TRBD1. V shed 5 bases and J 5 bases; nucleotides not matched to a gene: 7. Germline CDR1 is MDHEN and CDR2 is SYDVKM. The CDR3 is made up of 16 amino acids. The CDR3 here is CASSPDRGPTTGELFF. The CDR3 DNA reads TGTGCCAGCAGTCCGGACAGGGGGCCCACTACCGGGGAGCTGTTTTTT.

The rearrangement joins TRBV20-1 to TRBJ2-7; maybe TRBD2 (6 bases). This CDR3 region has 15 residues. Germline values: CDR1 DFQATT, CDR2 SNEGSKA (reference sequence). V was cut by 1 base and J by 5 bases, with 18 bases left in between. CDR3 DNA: TGCAGTGCTAGAGCGAACTGGGACTTCCCCCACGAGCAGTACTTC. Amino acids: CSARANWDFPHEQYF.

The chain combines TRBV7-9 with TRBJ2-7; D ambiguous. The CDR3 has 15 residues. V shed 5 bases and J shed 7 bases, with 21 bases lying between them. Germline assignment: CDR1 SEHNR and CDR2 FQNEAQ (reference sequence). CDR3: CASSPSTLTPYEQYF. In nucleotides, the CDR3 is TGTGCCAGCAGCCCCTCGACCCTTACCCCATATGAGCAGTACTTC.

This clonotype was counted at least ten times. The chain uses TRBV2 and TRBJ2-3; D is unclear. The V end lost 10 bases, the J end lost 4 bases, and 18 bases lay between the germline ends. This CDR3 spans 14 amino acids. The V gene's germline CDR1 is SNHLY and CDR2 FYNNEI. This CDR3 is CATVDPARADTQYF. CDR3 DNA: TGTGCCACGGTCGATCCCGCACGGGCAGATACGCAGTATTTT.

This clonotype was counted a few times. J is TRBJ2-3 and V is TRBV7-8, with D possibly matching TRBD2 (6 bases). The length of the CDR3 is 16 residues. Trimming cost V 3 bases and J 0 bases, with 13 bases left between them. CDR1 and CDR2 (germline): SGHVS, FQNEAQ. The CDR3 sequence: CASSFLRGTSTDTQYF. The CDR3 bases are TGTGCCAGCAGCTTCTTACGGGGGACTAGCACAGATACGCAGTATTTT.

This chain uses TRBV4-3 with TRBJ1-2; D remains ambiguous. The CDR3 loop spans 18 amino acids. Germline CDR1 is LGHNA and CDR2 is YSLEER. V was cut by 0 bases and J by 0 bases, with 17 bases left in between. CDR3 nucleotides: TGCGCCAGCAGCCAAGATTGGACCTTCTCCCCAGCTAACTATGGCTACACCTTC. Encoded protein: CASSQDWTFSPANYGYTF.

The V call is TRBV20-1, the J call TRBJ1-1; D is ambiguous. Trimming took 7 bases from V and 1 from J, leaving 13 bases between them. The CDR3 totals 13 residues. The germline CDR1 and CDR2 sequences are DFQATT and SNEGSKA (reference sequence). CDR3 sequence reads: CSEWETSNTEAFF. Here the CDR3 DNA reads TGCAGTGAATGGGAGACCTCGAACACTGAAGCTTTCTTT.

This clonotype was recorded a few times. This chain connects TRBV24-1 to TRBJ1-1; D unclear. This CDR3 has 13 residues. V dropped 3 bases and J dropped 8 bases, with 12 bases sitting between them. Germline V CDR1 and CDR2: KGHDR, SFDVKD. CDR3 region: CATSDPVFKEAFF. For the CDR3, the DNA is TGTGCCACCAGTGATCCTGTCTTCAAAGAAGCTTTCTTT.

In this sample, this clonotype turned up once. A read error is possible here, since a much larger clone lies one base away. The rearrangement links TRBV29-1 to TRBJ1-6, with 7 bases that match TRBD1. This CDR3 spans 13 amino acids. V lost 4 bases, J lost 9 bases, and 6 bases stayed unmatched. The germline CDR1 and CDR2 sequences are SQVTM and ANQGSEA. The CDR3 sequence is CSVADRATSPLHF. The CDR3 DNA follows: TGCAGCGTTGCTGACAGGGCGACTTCACCCCTCCACTTT.

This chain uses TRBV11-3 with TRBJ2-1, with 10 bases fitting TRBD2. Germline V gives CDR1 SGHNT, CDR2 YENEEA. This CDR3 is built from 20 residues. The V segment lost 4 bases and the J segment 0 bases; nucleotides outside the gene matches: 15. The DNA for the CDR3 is TGTGCCAGCAGCTCCTGGACCCGGAGGACTAGCGGAAGCTCCTACAATGAGCAGTTCTTC. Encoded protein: CASSSWTRRTSGSSYNEQFF.

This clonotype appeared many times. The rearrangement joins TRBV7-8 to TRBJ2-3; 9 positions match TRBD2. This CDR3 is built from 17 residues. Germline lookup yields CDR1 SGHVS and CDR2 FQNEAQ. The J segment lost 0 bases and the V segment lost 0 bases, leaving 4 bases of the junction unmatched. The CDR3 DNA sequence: TGTGCCAGCAGCTTAGCAGCTAGCGGGACTAGCACAGATACGCAGTATTTT. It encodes CASSLAASGTSTDTQYF.

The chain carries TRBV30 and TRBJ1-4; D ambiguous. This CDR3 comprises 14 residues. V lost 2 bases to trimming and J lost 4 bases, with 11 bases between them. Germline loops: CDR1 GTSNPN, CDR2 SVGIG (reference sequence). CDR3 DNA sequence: TGTGCCTGGAGTCCGACCGTTTTTAATGAAAAACTGTTTTTT. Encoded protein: CAWSPTVFNEKLFF.

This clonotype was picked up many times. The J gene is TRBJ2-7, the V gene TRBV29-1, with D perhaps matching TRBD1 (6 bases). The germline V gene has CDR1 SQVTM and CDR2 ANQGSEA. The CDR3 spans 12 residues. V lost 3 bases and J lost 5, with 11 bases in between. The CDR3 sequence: CSVEGAPDEQYF. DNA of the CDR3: TGCAGCGTTGAGGGGGCGCCGGACGAGCAGTACTTC.

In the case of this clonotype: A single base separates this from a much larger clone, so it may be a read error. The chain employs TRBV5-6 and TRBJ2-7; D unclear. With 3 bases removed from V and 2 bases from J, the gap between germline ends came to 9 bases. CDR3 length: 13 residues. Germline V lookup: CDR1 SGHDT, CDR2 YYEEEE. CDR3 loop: CASSYAGPYEQYF. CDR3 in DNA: TGTGCCAGCAGCTACGCCGGCCCCTACGAGCAGTACTTC.

The CDR3 reads CASSPRRRDEQYF. The CDR3 DNA follows: TGTGCCAGCAGCCCACGCCGGCGGGACGAGCAGTACTTC. The chain carries TRBV7-9 and TRBJ2-7; D is possibly TRBD2 (5 bases). Germline V CDR1 and CDR2: SEHNR, FQNEAQ (reference sequence). V was cut by 5 bases and J by 5 bases, with 13 bases left in between. CDR3 length: 13 residues.

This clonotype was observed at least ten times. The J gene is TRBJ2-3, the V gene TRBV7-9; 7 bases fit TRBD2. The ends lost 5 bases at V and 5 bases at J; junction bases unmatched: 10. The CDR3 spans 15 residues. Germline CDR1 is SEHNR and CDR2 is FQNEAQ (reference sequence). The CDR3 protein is CASSGVREKGDTQYF. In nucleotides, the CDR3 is TGTGCCAGCAGCGGGGTGCGGGAGAAAGGAGATACGCAGTATTTT.

CDR3 DNA: TGTGCCAGCAGTGTTGGAGAGAGCCCGTACTACGAGCAGTACTTC. Translating gives CASSVGESPYYEQYF. The chain couples TRBV2 to TRBJ2-7; D not resolved. This CDR3 has 15 amino acids. Germline CDR1 reads SNHLY; CDR2 reads FYNNEI. The V end lost 4 bases, the J end lost 3 bases, and 16 bases lay between the germline ends. The variable domain in full, completed from reference TRBV2 and TRBJ2-7, reads EPEVTQTPSHQVTQMGQEVILRCVPISNHLYFYWYRQILGQKVEFLVSFYNNEISEKSEIFDDQFSVERPDGSNFTLKIRSTKLEDSAMYFCASSVGESPYYEQYFGPGTRLTVT.

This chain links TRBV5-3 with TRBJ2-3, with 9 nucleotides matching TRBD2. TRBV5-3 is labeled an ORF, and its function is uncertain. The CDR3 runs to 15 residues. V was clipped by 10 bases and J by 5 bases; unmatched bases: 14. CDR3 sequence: CARTAGGGPGDTQYF. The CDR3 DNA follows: TGTGCCCGCACGGCGGGGGGGGGGCCCGGAGATACGCAGTATTTT.

The CDR3: CASSLVVDRDGYTF. The CDR3 DNA follows: TGTGCCAGCAGCTTAGTGGTGGACAGGGACGGCTACACCTTC. The rearrangement joins TRBV7-9 to TRBJ1-2; 8 positions agree with TRBD1. This CDR3 region has 14 residues. The J segment lost 8 bases and the V segment lost 1 base, leaving 6 bases of the junction unmatched. From germline, CDR1 is SEHNR and CDR2 FQNEAQ (reference sequence).

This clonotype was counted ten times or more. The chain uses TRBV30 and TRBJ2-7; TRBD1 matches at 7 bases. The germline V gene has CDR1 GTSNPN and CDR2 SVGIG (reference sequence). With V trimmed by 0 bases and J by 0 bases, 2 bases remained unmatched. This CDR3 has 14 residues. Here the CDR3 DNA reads TGTGCCTGGAGTGTAAAGGGGGCCTCCTACGAGCAGTACTTC. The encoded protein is CAWSVKGASYEQYF.

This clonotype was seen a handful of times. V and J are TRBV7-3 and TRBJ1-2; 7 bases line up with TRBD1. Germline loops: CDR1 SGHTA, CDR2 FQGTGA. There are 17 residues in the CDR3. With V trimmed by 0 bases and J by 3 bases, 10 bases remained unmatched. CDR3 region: CASSLTGQGVEDYGYTF. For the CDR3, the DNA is TGTGCCAGCAGCTTAACGGGCCAGGGGGTAGAAGACTATGGCTACACCTTC.

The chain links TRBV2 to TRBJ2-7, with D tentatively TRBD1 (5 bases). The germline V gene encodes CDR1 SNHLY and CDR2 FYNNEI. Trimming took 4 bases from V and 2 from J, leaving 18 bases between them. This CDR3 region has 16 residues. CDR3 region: CASSGSGSSITYEQYF. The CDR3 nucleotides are TGTGCCAGCAGTGGCTCAGGGTCGAGTATAACCTACGAGCAGTACTTC.

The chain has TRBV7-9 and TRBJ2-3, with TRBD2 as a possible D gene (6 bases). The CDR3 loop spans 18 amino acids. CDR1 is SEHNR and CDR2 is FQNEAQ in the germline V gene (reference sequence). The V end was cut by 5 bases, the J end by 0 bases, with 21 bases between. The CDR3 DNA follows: TGTGCCAGCAGCCCCCCCCCCGGGACGAGCGGGAGCACAGATACGCAGTATTTT. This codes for CASSPPPGTSGSTDTQYF.

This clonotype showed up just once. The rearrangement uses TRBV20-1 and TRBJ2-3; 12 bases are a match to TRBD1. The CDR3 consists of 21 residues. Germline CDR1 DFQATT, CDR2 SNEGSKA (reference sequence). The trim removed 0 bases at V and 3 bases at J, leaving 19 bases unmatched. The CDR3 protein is CSARDIVGTGGAEWLTDTQYF. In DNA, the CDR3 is TGCAGTGCTAGAGATATCGTCGGGACAGGGGGCGCCGAGTGGTTGACAGATACGCAGTATTTT.